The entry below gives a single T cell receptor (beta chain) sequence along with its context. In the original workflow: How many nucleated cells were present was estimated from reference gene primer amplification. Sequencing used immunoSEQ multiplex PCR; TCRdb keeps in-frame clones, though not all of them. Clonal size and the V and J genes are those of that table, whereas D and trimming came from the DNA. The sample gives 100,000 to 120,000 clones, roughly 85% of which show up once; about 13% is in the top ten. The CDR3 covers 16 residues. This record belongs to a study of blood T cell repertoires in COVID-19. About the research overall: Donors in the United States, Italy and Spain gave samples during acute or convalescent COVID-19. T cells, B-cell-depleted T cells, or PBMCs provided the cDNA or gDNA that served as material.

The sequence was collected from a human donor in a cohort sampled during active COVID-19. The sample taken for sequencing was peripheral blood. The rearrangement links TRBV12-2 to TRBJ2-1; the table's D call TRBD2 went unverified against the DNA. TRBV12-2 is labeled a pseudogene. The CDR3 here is CASRSTGTSGGNEQFF. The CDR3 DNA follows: TGTGCAAGTCGCTCCACCGGGACTAGCGGGGGTAATGAGCAGTTCTTC.